Below are 17 T cell receptor beta chains sequenced from a single sample in a study of blood T cell repertoires in COVID-19. Generated by immunoSEQ multiplex PCR, the TCRdb table keeps only in-frame clones and is missing some. This sample yields 300,000 to 400,000 clones, of which 90% to 95% are seen a single time; less than 3.5% belongs to the top ten. Sequenced material: peripheral blood. The receptor set was obtained from a woman aged 18-29 years who had recovered from COVID-19.

The chain couples TRBV30 to TRBJ1-2; 9 nucleotides agree with TRBD1. Per germline, CDR1 GTSNPN and CDR2 SVGIG (reference sequence). Trimming took 8 bases from V and 8 from J; bases not matched to a gene: 6. The CDR3 totals 11 residues. The CDR3 protein is CAAGQGRGYTF. As DNA, the CDR3 is TGTGCCGCGGGACAGGGAAGGGGCTACACCTTC.

CDR3: CASSYSRDREEYSNQPQHF. The DNA of the CDR3 is TGTGCCAGCAGTTACTCGAGGGACAGGGAGGAATATAGCAATCAGCCCCAGCATTTT. The chain has TRBV6-2 or TRBV6-3 and TRBJ1-5; TRBD1 matches 9 bases. Losses at the gene ends were 0 bases for V and 0 bases for J; bases not matched to a gene: 9. Looked up from germline, CDR1 is MNHEY and CDR2 is SVGEGT. CDR3 length equals 19 residues.

The chain is built from TRBV6-5 and TRBJ1-2; no clear D gene. The germline CDR1 and CDR2 sequences are MNHEY and SVGAGI. V lost 2 bases and J lost 8, with 9 bases in between. The CDR3 consists of 12 residues. The CDR3 loop reads CASSYNGEGYTF. DNA for the CDR3: TGTGCCAGCAGTTACAACGGGGAGGGCTACACCTTC.

The chain has TRBV16 and TRBJ2-7; D is uncertain. V shed 2 bases and J shed 2 bases, with 10 bases lying between them. Germline assignment: CDR1 KGHSY and CDR2 FQNENV. This CDR3 comprises 14 residues. CDR3 sequence reads: CASSQSVYTYEQYV. For the CDR3, the DNA is TGTGCCAGCAGCCAAAGCGTTTACACCTACGAGCAGTACGTC.

This rearrangement joins TRBV6-2 or TRBV6-3 to TRBJ1-5; D is possibly TRBD1 (6 bases). The CDR3 runs to 14 residues. CDR1 and CDR2 from the germline V gene are MNHEY and SVGEGT. The V gene lost 2 bases and the J gene lost 3 bases, with 8 bases spanning the gap. CDR3 DNA sequence: TGTGCCAGCAGTTACAGGGGGACCAATCAGCCCCAGCATTTT. It specifies CASSYRGTNQPQHF.

The chain recombines TRBV4-1 with TRBJ2-1, with D perhaps TRBD2 (5 bases). Germline CDR1 reads MGHRA; CDR2 reads YSYEKL. V lost 1 base and J 2 bases, leaving 12 bases between the germline ends. There are 16 residues in the CDR3. The DNA for the CDR3 is TGCGCCAGCAGCCAAGTGGGCCGGGAACCCTACAATGAGCAGTTCTTC. Its protein is CASSQVGREPYNEQFF.

This clone was observed a few times. One end of the junction is discordant with germline, which a read error may explain. The sample has other DNA sequences that encode this CDR3 too. The V call is TRBV9, the J call TRBJ1-2, with D hard to call. This CDR3 has 11 residues. CDR1 and CDR2 from the germline V gene are SGDLS and YYNGEE. As DNA, the CDR3 is TGTGCCAGCAGCGACTACTACGGCTACACCTTC. Encoded protein: CASSDYYGYTF.

The chain is built from TRBV7-9 and TRBJ1-6; 8 positions match TRBD1. The CDR3 has 17 residues. V lost 3 bases to trimming and J lost 3 bases; unmatched junction nucleotides: 7. The V gene's germline CDR1 is SEHNR and CDR2 FQNEAQ (reference sequence). The CDR3 is CASSFLRGPGYNSPLHF. In DNA, the CDR3 is TGTGCCAGCAGCTTTCTCAGGGGGCCTGGCTATAATTCACCCCTCCACTTT.

The V call is TRBV7-2, the J call TRBJ1-3; D ambiguous. This CDR3 has 17 amino acids. Germline V CDR1 and CDR2: SGHTA, FQGNSA. V gave up 2 bases and J gave up 1 base, with 15 bases separating them. CDR3 residues: CASSLNQPLTSGNTIYF. The CDR3, as DNA: TGTGCCAGCAGCTTAAACCAGCCCTTGACTTCTGGAAACACCATATATTTT.

The V and J genes are TRBV7-8 and TRBJ1-1, with D tentatively TRBD1 (5 bases). Germline V gene data show CDR1 as SGHVS and CDR2 as FQNEAQ. The CDR3 consists of 13 residues. Trimming cost V 8 bases and J 1 base, with 11 bases left between them. The CDR3 sequence: CASGSQGNTEAFF. CDR3 DNA sequence: TGTGCCAGCGGATCTCAGGGGAACACTGAAGCTTTCTTT.

This chain uses TRBV6-4 with TRBJ2-1; D may be TRBD1 (5 bases). The V end lost 4 bases, the J end lost 4 bases, and 14 bases lay between the germline ends. From germline, CDR1 is MRHNA and CDR2 SNTAGT. The CDR3 covers 15 residues. The CDR3, as DNA: TGTGCCAGCAGTGTTGGTGCGGCAGGGTACAATGAGCAGTTCTTC. Translation: CASSVGAAGYNEQFF.

This chain uses TRBV11-2 with TRBJ2-1, with D maybe TRBD2 (5 bases). Germline V gene sequence: CDR1 SGHAT, CDR2 FQNNGV. This CDR3 contains 15 residues. The V gene lost 2 bases and the J gene lost 2 bases, with 10 bases spanning the gap. The CDR3 bases are TGTGCCAGCAGCTTACTAGCTGGACCCTACAATGAGCAGTTCTTC. It yields the protein CASSLLAGPYNEQFF.

A single count supports this clone. The chain couples TRBV4-3 to TRBJ2-3; TRBD2 matches 10 bases. V dropped 2 bases and J dropped 3; count of bases not matched to a gene: 17. CDR3 length equals 20 residues. Germline CDR1 is LGHNA and CDR2 is YSLEER. CDR3 DNA sequence: TGCGCCAGCAGCCAATTTCTAGCGGGAGAGCGTGCTTTCAGAACAGATACGCAGTATTTT. This gives the protein CASSQFLAGERAFRTDTQYF.

The chain couples TRBV24-1 to TRBJ1-3; no firm D call. Trimming took off 4 bases at V and 3 bases at J, with 6 bases between the two ends. Looked up from germline, CDR1 is KGHDR and CDR2 is SFDVKD. CDR3 size: 13 residues. CDR3 coding DNA: TGTGCCACCAGTGACTACAGTGGAAACACCATATATTTT. Translated, it gives CATSDYSGNTIYF.

This chain connects TRBV5-1 to TRBJ2-2, with TRBD2 matching over 8 bases. Germline values: CDR1 SGHRS, CDR2 YFSETQ. V was pared by 0 bases and J by 5 bases, with 6 bases of the junction left unmatched. The CDR3 runs 16 residues. CDR3 sequence (DNA): TGCGCCAGCAGCTTGGAACCGGGACTAGTGACCGGGGAGCTGTTTTTT. The encoded protein is CASSLEPGLVTGELFF.

This chain uses TRBV27 with TRBJ1-2; 7 bases fit TRBD1. The J segment lost 5 bases and the V segment lost 6 bases, leaving 6 bases of the junction unmatched. CDR3 size: 13 residues. In germline, CDR1 is MNHEY, CDR2 SMNVEV (reference sequence). CDR3 region: CASSNRGGYGYTF. In DNA, the CDR3 is TGTGCCAGCAGCAACAGGGGCGGGTATGGCTACACCTTC.

This chain joins TRBV7-9 and TRBJ1-5, with 10 positions matching TRBD1. The CDR3 runs 16 residues. The germline V gene encodes CDR1 SEHNR and CDR2 FQNEAQ (reference sequence). J gave up 5 bases and V 6 bases, and 10 bases lay outside the gene matches. CDR3 nucleotide sequence: TGTGCCAGCAGTTACCGGGACAGGGGACCTCATCAGCCCCAGCATTTT. Translating it yields CASSYRDRGPHQPQHF. Full variable domain (missing parts from reference TRBV7-9 and TRBJ1-5): DTGVSQNPRHKITKRGQNVTFRCDPISEHNRLYWYRQTLGQGPEFLTYFQNEAQLEKSRLLSDRFSAERPKGSFSTLEIQRTEQGDSAMYLCASSYRDRGPHQPQHFGDGTRLSIL.